Listed here are 6 T cell receptor beta chains from one sample, sequenced in a study of T-cell reconstitution after alpha-beta-depleted transplantation in children. Construction of the TCRbeta library involved unique molecular identifiers. TCRdb re-called the PCR reads with MiXCR, one entry per CDR3 protein. The sample includes approximately 490,000 distinct CDR3 sequences, roughly 10% of them seen just once. The specimen comprised PBMCs, sampled before TCRalphabeta/CD19-depleted stem cell transplant. The receptors shown here come from a child aged 2 to 9 with inherited bone marrow failure, due to receive a stem cell transplant.

This clonotype was counted many times. The rearrangement uses TRBV27 and TRBJ1-2; D is unclear. This CDR3 region has 14 residues. V lost 4 bases and J lost 7, with 16 bases in between. Per germline, CDR1 MNHEY and CDR2 SMNVEV (reference sequence). The chain's CDR3 is CASSSRPTGSGYTF. The CDR3 DNA reads as TGTGCCAGCAGTTCCCGGCCCACGGGCAGTGGCTACACCTTC.

Only a few counts were recorded for this clonotype. CDR3 in amino acids: CASSEERGAPLREQYF. CDR3 sequence (DNA): TGTGCCAGCAGTGAAGAGCGAGGGGCCCCACTACGCGAGCAGTACTTC. The chain uses TRBV6-1 and TRBJ2-7, with D perhaps given as TRBD1 or TRBD2 (5 bases each). Germline values: CDR1 MNHNS, CDR2 SASEGT. V dropped 1 base and J dropped 6 bases, with 19 bases sitting between them. The CDR3 is 16 residues long.

There are many counts of this clonotype. The chain combines TRBV27 with TRBJ1-5; D call uncertain. Germline assignment: CDR1 MNHEY and CDR2 SMNVEV (reference sequence). The V end was cut by 5 bases, the J end by 5 bases, with 22 bases between. The CDR3 runs 17 residues. The CDR3: CASSRPSGSRRDQPQHF. Written as DNA, the CDR3 is TGTGCCAGCAGTCGCCCGTCAGGTAGTCGGCGGGATCAGCCCCAGCATTTT.

This clonotype showed up just once. V and J are TRBV7-6 and TRBJ2-2; TRBD2 matches 9 bases. Germline V gives CDR1 SGHVS, CDR2 FNYEAQ. The CDR3 is 15 residues long. The junction had 6 bases not matched to a gene; V was cut back by 5 bases and J by 5 bases. The CDR3 loop is CASSHSGRTTGELFF. Written as DNA, the CDR3 is TGTGCCAGCAGCCATAGCGGGAGAACTACCGGGGAGCTGTTTTTT.

Turning to this clonotype: A much larger clone sits a single nucleotide away, making a read error possible. This chain links TRBV11-2 with TRBJ1-2, with 9 bases identical to TRBD1. Germline V CDR1 and CDR2: SGHAT, FQNNGV. This CDR3 has 15 residues. CDR3 sequence reads: CVSSPYRGQNYGYTF. The CDR3 nucleotides are TGTGTCAGCAGCCCATACAGGGGGCAGAACTATGGCTACACCTTC.

The sample holds a few counts of this clonotype. CDR3 nucleotides: TGTGCCAGCAGCCGGAGGTCCAAGGAAAATGAGCAGTTCTTC. Translation gives CASSRRSKENEQFF. This sequence joins TRBV5-4 and TRBJ2-1; D is possibly TRBD2 (5 bases). Germline V gives CDR1 SGHNT, CDR2 YYREEE (reference sequence). V was pared by 4 bases and J by 7 bases, with 15 bases between. The CDR3 has 14 amino acids.